The next 30 T cell receptor beta chains were all read from a single sample in a study of T cell repertoires in cytomegalovirus infection (dated by TCRdb to the late 2010s). Sequencing used an Illumina HiSeq 1500. The public reads were reanalyzed by TCRdb: fastp trimming at Q25, MiXCR alignment, in-frame beta chains only. Each entry merges the rows of one CDR3 protein and shows their most common DNA and genes. A total of fewer than 350,000 distinct CDR3 sequences appear in this sample, more than 8% of them only once. Roughly 4.5% of the sample rests with the top ten. Source material: PBMCs. The origin of the receptors is a human donor in good health (CMV status not recorded). Some clones in this sample may be carry-over from other donors' samples.

A few counts support this clonotype. This chain connects TRBV6-5 to TRBJ1-1; TRBD1 might be the D (5 bases). Germline lookup yields CDR1 MNHEY and CDR2 SVGAGI. The V end lost 2 bases, the J end lost 11 bases, and 9 bases lay between the germline ends. CDR3 length: 11 amino acids. The CDR3, as DNA: TGTGCCAGCAGTTACGGGGGGAAGGCTTTCTTT. Its translation is CASSYGGKAFF.

This clonotype was detected only a few times. This may arise from a read error, as a much more abundant clone is one base away. The chain links TRBV28 to TRBJ2-7, with unresolved D. The V end was cut by 6 bases, the J end by 3 bases, with 6 bases between. This CDR3 contains 11 residues. The germline V gene has CDR1 MDHEN and CDR2 SYDVKM. The CDR3 nucleotides read TGTGCCAGCAGCGACCACTACGAGCAGTACTTC. Translation: CASSDHYEQYF.

This clonotype was seen more than once but under ten times. The chain employs TRBV28 and TRBJ2-5; 10 bases are shared with TRBD2. Germline assignment: CDR1 MDHEN and CDR2 SYDVKM. V lost 6 bases to trimming and J lost 3 bases; unmatched junction nucleotides: 13. There are 17 residues in the CDR3. The CDR3 bases are TGTGCCAGCAGCGGGATAGCGGGAGGAATTATAGAAGAGACCCAGTACTTC. Translated, it gives CASSGIAGGIIEETQYF.

In this sample, this clonotype turned up a few times. The V and J genes are TRBV20-1 and TRBJ1-6; maybe TRBD1 (6 bases). The CDR3 is 15 amino acids. V dropped 1 base and J dropped 10 bases, with 17 bases sitting between them. The germline CDR1 and CDR2 sequences are DFQATT and SNEGSKA (reference sequence). The CDR3 protein is CSARGRGGAGSPLHF. CDR3 in DNA: TGCAGTGCTAGAGGGCGCGGGGGGGCAGGGTCACCCCTCCACTTT.

This clonotype was detected many times. The gene calls are TRBV19 and TRBJ2-2; weak D call: TRBD2 (6 bases). CDR3 length: 18 residues. V was cut by 11 bases and J by 0 bases, with 25 bases left in between. From germline, CDR1 is LNHDA and CDR2 SQIVND (reference sequence). CDR3 residues: CAARRQGPSGPNTGELFF. The CDR3 DNA follows: TGTGCCGCGAGACGGCAGGGTCCAAGCGGGCCGAACACCGGGGAGCTGTTTTTT.

This clonotype was counted ten times or more. The rearrangement links TRBV28 to TRBJ2-3; D is undetermined. Germline-derived CDR1 and CDR2 are MDHEN and SYDVKM. The CDR3 is made up of 15 amino acids. Deletions cut 3 bases from V and 2 bases from J, with 12 bases between. CDR3 sequence reads: CASSFRSGNTDTQYF. The CDR3 bases are TGTGCCAGCAGTTTCAGGAGTGGTAACACAGATACGCAGTATTTT.

The gene calls are TRBV7-9 and TRBJ1-3; possible D gene TRBD1, 5 bases. The CDR3 runs 14 residues. V gave up 5 bases and J gave up 2 bases, with 10 bases separating them. Germline loops: CDR1 SEHNR, CDR2 FQNEAQ (reference sequence). The CDR3 DNA sequence: TGTGCCAGCAGCCCGGGGGTGGCTGGAAACACCATATATTTT. Its translation is CASSPGVAGNTIYF.

This chain uses TRBV27 with TRBJ2-7; unclear D gene. CDR3 length: 13 residues. Germline lookup yields CDR1 MNHEY and CDR2 SMNVEV (reference sequence). Trimming shortened V by 6 bases and J by 5 bases, and 14 bases separated the two germline ends. This chain's CDR3 is CASSQTPWNEQYF. The CDR3, as DNA: TGTGCCAGCAGCCAAACCCCTTGGAACGAGCAGTACTTC.

As regards this clonotype: The junction shows a germline mismatch at one end, possibly a read error. The chain couples TRBV7-6 to TRBJ2-1; D might be TRBD2 (5 bases). Looked up from germline, CDR1 is SGHVS and CDR2 is FNYEAQ. The CDR3 length is 14 residues. This chain's CDR3 is CASSLVSGNNEQSF. For the CDR3, the DNA is TGTGCCAGCAGCTTAGTGTCGGGGAACAATGAGCAGTCCTTC.

This clonotype showed up many times. This sequence joins TRBV20-1 and TRBJ1-6; D is undetermined. Between the trimmed V and J ends, which lost 0 bases and 3 bases, there was a span of 12 bases. The CDR3 has 16 amino acids. Per the germline V gene, CDR1 is DFQATT and CDR2 is SNEGSKA (reference sequence). This CDR3 reads CSARDAVDGYNSPLHF. For the CDR3, the DNA is TGCAGTGCTAGAGATGCGGTGGACGGCTATAATTCACCCCTCCACTTT.

This clonotype came up many times. The gene calls are TRBV7-2 and TRBJ2-5; TRBD1 agrees at 9 bases. V shed 5 bases, J shed 6 bases, and the junction held 10 bases outside the gene matches. The CDR3 has 15 amino acids. Germline V CDR1 and CDR2: SGHTA, FQGNSA. The CDR3 sequence is CASSDRDRDRKTQYF. CDR3 in DNA: TGTGCCAGCAGCGACCGGGACAGGGACAGAAAGACCCAGTACTTC. Variable domain in full (rest from reference TRBV7-2 and TRBJ2-5): GAGVSQSPSNKVTEKGKDVELRCDPISGHTALYWYRQSLGQGLEFLIYFQGNSAPDKSGLPSDRFSAERTGGSVSTLTIQRTQQEDSAVYLCASSDRDRDRKTQYFGPGTRLLVL.

The V and J genes are TRBV25-1 and TRBJ2-1; D gene ambiguous. Germline V lookup: CDR1 MGHDK, CDR2 SYGVNS. Trimming took off 3 bases at V and 2 bases at J, with 11 bases between the two ends. The CDR3 has 15 amino acids. CDR3 nucleotides: TGTGCCAGCAGTGACCCCAGCGCAGCCTACAATGAGCAGTTCTTC. It specifies CASSDPSAAYNEQFF.

This clonotype was observed a few times. This chain joins TRBV4-2 and TRBJ2-6, with 8 nucleotides matching TRBD1. The trim removed 3 bases at V and 0 bases at J, leaving 10 bases unmatched. The CDR3 is made up of 19 amino acids. Germline-derived CDR1 and CDR2 are LGHNA and YNFKEQ. CDR3 in amino acids: CASSQATQGASSGANVLTF. The CDR3 DNA reads as TGTGCCAGCAGCCAGGCTACTCAGGGGGCTAGCTCTGGGGCCAACGTCCTGACTTTC.

V gene TRBV6-5 combines with J gene TRBJ2-7; TRBD2 matches 7 bases. Germline V lookup: CDR1 MNHEY, CDR2 SVGAGI. With 6 bases clipped from V and 7 bases from J, the junction kept 9 bases outside the gene matches. The CDR3 extends over 13 amino acids. CDR3 in amino acids: CASRASGAREQYF. The DNA of the CDR3 is TGTGCCAGCAGAGCAAGCGGGGCTCGGGAGCAGTACTTC.

This clonotype was counted at least ten times. The chain uses TRBV5-1 and TRBJ2-7; D not resolved. V lost 4 bases, J lost 4 bases, and 12 bases lay in between. Germline assignment: CDR1 SGHRS and CDR2 YFSETQ. The CDR3 has 13 residues. The CDR3 protein is CASSPGIPYEQYF. The CDR3 bases are TGCGCCAGCAGCCCCGGAATACCTTACGAGCAGTACTTC.

This chain connects TRBV20-1 to TRBJ2-3, with 9 positions matching TRBD2. The V gene end was trimmed by 5 bases and the J gene end by 7 bases; junction bases not matched to a gene: 7. The CDR3 is 13 amino acids. The germline V gene encodes CDR1 DFQATT and CDR2 SNEGSKA (reference sequence). The CDR3 coding sequence is TGCAGTGCTTGGCTCCTAGCGGGGAATACGCAGTATTTT. This gives the protein CSAWLLAGNTQYF.

This clonotype has at least ten counts. The chain carries TRBV7-2 and TRBJ1-1; 8 bases are a match to TRBD1. The CDR3 runs to 14 residues. Germline V gene sequence: CDR1 SGHTA, CDR2 FQGNSA. Losses at the gene ends were 5 bases for V and 3 bases for J; bases not matched to a gene: 5. CDR3 nucleotide sequence: TGTGCCAGCAGCCTGACAGGGGCGGACACTGAAGCTTTCTTT. Translated, it gives CASSLTGADTEAFF.

The gene calls are TRBV7-9 and TRBJ1-6; no firm D call. V lost 6 bases to trimming and J lost 3 bases, with 9 bases between them. The CDR3 sequence is 14 residues long. Germline V gives CDR1 SEHNR, CDR2 FQNEAQ (reference sequence). The DNA for the CDR3 is TGTGCCAGCAGTATAGTGGGCTATAATTCACCCCTCCACTTT. Residues: CASSIVGYNSPLHF.

V is TRBV19 and J is TRBJ1-1; D gene uncertain. Trimming removed 5 bases from V and 0 bases from J, with 19 bases in between. This CDR3 has 17 residues. CDR1 and CDR2 from the germline V gene are LNHDA and SQIVND (reference sequence). CDR3 in amino acids: CASSPRTRLNMNTEAFF. The DNA of the CDR3 is TGTGCCAGTAGTCCCCGGACGAGATTAAACATGAACACTGAAGCTTTCTTT.

As for this clonotype: A much larger clone lies one base from this, so it may be a read error. CDR3 residues: CASEGGLDEQYF. Here the CDR3 DNA reads TGTGCCAGCGAAGGGGGGCTTGACGAGCAGTACTTC. This chain links TRBV2 with TRBJ2-7; D may match TRBD1 or TRBD2 (6 bases each). V gave up 8 bases and J gave up 5 bases, with 13 bases separating them. CDR3 length: 12 residues. Germline V gene sequence: CDR1 SNHLY, CDR2 FYNNEI.

The chain links TRBV9 to TRBJ2-1, with 9 bases matching TRBD2. CDR1 and CDR2 (germline): SGDLS, YYNGEE. Trimming removed 2 bases from V and 4 bases from J; junction bases left unmatched: 13. CDR3 length: 18 residues. The CDR3, as DNA: TGTGCCAGCAGCGTGTTGGCTAGCGGGGTAGTAGGGTACAATGAGCAGTTCTTC. Amino acid sequence: CASSVLASGVVGYNEQFF.

This clonotype was seen a few times. The chain's CDR3 is CASSSSSGEVSYEQYF. The CDR3, as DNA: TGTGCCAGCAGTTCCTCTAGCGGCGAGGTATCCTACGAGCAGTACTTC. The V gene is TRBV28, the J gene TRBJ2-7, with 7 bases identical to TRBD2. Germline lookup yields CDR1 MDHEN and CDR2 SYDVKM. The CDR3 is made up of 16 amino acids. Unmatched junction bases numbered 10, after V lost 4 bases and J lost 1 base.

This clonotype was detected many times. The CDR3 sequence: CASSTLQGVVSYEQYF. CDR3 nucleotide sequence: TGTGCCAGCAGTACGCTACAGGGTGTCGTATCCTACGAGCAGTACTTC. V and J are TRBV27 and TRBJ2-7; the D gene is possibly TRBD1 (6 bases). The germline gives CDR1 MNHEY, CDR2 SMNVEV (reference sequence). V was cut by 5 bases and J by 1 base, with 18 bases left in between. The CDR3 extends over 16 amino acids.

This clonotype was counted at least ten times. The chain uses TRBV5-6 and TRBJ2-5, with D tentatively TRBD1 (6 bases). V was trimmed by 1 base and J by 1 base, leaving 11 bases between them. Germline V CDR1 and CDR2: SGHDT, YYEEEE. The CDR3 consists of 15 residues. CDR3 sequence (DNA): TGTGCCAGCAGCTTGCGGACAGTAGCCCAAGAGACCCAGTACTTC. It encodes CASSLRTVAQETQYF.

V is TRBV27 and J is TRBJ2-1; 11 positions agree with TRBD2. V shed 8 bases and J 10 bases; nucleotides not matched to a gene: 7. The CDR3 covers 13 residues. Per germline, CDR1 MNHEY and CDR2 SMNVEV (reference sequence). The CDR3 here is CASGSGTSGEQFF. CDR3 nucleotides: TGTGCCAGCGGCTCCGGGACTAGCGGAGAGCAGTTCTTC.

This clonotype occurred a few times. V is TRBV15 and J is TRBJ2-7, with no clear D. The CDR3 extends over 14 amino acids. V was trimmed by 0 bases and J by 1 base, leaving 7 bases between them. CDR1 and CDR2 from the germline V gene are LNHNV and YYDKDF (reference sequence). The CDR3 loop reads CATSRDRHSYEQYF. In DNA, the CDR3 is TGTGCCACCAGCAGAGATCGACATTCCTACGAGCAGTACTTC.

This rearrangement joins TRBV9 to TRBJ2-1; 8 bases line up with TRBD1. V lost 4 bases, J lost 7 bases, and 10 bases stayed unmatched. Germline V gives CDR1 SGDLS, CDR2 YYNGEE. CDR3 size: 15 residues. The CDR3 sequence: CASSPTGTGVNEQFF. The CDR3, as DNA: TGTGCCAGCAGCCCGACCGGGACAGGAGTAAATGAGCAGTTCTTC.

This clonotype has at least ten counts. This CDR3 is CASSLQAMATKNTEAFF. The CDR3 DNA reads TGTGCCAGCAGCCTTCAGGCTATGGCGACAAAGAACACTGAAGCTTTCTTT. This chain connects TRBV7-9 to TRBJ1-1, with D uncertain. The germline V gene has CDR1 SEHNR and CDR2 FQNEAQ (reference sequence). The length of the CDR3 is 17 residues. V was pared by 5 bases and J by 1 base, with 20 bases between.

There are a few counts of this clonotype. The chain is built from TRBV20-1 and TRBJ1-2; 9 positions match TRBD1. This CDR3 spans 13 amino acids. Per the germline V gene, CDR1 is DFQATT and CDR2 is SNEGSKA (reference sequence). V was pared by 5 bases and J by 8 bases, with 9 bases of the junction left unmatched. The CDR3 DNA sequence: TGCAGTGCTGGACAGGGGCCTACAGGGGGCTACACCTTC. This sequence encodes CSAGQGPTGGYTF.

In this sample, this clonotype turned up many times. The rearrangement links TRBV18 to TRBJ1-2, with no clear D. Germline lookup yields CDR1 KGHSH and CDR2 LQKENI. With 2 bases removed from V and 0 bases from J, the gap between germline ends came to 13 bases. CDR3 size: 16 residues. Here the CDR3 reads CASSPSQHHTNYGYTF. The CDR3 nucleotides are TGTGCCAGCTCACCAAGCCAGCACCATACTAACTATGGCTACACCTTC.